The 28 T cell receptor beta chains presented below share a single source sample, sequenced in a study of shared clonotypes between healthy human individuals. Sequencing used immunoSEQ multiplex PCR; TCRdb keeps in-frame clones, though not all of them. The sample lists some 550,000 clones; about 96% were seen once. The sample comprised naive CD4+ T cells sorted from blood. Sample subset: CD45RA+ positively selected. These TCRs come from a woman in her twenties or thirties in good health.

The CDR3 is CASITGTGVTGELFF. Written as DNA, the CDR3 is TGTGCCAGCATTACCGGGACAGGGGTCACCGGGGAGCTGTTTTTT. The chain combines TRBV6-1 with TRBJ2-2; 10 nucleotides match TRBD1. Germline CDR1 reads MNHNS; CDR2 reads SASEGT. The ends lost 7 bases at V and 4 bases at J; junction bases unmatched: 6. The CDR3 spans 15 residues.

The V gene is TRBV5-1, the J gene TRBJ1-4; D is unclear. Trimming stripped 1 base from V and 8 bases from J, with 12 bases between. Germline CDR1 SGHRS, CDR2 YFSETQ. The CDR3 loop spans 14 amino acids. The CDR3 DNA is TGCGCCAGCAGCTTGAATCCACCCCCGGAAAAACTGTTTTTT. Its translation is CASSLNPPPEKLFF. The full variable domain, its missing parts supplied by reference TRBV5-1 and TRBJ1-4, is KAGVTQTPRYLIKTRGQQVTLSCSPISGHRSVSWYQQTPGQGLQFLFEYFSETQRNKGNFPGRFSGRQFSNSRSEMNVSTLELGDSALYLCASSLNPPPEKLFFGSGTQLSVL.

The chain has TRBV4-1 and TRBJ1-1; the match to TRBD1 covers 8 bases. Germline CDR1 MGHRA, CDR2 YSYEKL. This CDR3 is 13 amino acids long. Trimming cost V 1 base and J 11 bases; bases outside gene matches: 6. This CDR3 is CASSQGPGGTAFF. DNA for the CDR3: TGCGCCAGCAGCCAAGGCCCAGGGGGCACGGCTTTCTTT.

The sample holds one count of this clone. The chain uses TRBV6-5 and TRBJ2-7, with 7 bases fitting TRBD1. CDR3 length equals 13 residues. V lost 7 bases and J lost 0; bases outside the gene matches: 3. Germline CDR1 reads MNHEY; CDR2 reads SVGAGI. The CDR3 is CASTGTDSYEQYF. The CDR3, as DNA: TGTGCCAGCACCGGGACAGACTCCTACGAGCAGTACTTC.

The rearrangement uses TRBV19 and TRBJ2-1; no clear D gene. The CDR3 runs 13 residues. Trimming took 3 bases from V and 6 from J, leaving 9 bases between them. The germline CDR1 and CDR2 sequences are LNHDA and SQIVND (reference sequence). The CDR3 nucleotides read TGTGCCAGTAGTATTGGGGTGGGCAATGAGCAGTTCTTC. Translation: CASSIGVGNEQFF.

The CDR3 spells CASSLAAGVVYGYTF. The CDR3 nucleotides read TGTGCCAGCAGCTTAGCTGCAGGGGTCGTCTATGGCTACACCTTC. The genes are TRBV7-2 and TRBJ1-2; maybe TRBD1 (6 bases). The germline V and J ends were trimmed by 0 bases and 4 bases, with 12 bases remaining between them. In germline, CDR1 is SGHTA, CDR2 FQGNSA. CDR3 size: 15 residues.

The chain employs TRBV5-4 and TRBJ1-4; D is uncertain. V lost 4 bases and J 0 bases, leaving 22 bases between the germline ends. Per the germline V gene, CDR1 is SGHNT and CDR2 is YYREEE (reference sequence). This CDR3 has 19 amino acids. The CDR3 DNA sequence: TGTGCCAGCAGCCAAGTTCGGACTAGAAAGCTTGCAACTAATGAAAAACTGTTTTTT. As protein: CASSQVRTRKLATNEKLFF.

The CDR3 loop reads CASRLKGTSRPNEQFF. Written as DNA, the CDR3 is TGTGCCAGCAGGCTGAAAGGGACTAGCCGACCCAATGAGCAGTTCTTC. The chain recombines TRBV28 with TRBJ2-1; 9 bases match TRBD2. After removal of 6 bases from V and 6 bases from J, the junction contained 12 bases not matched to a gene. Germline V gives CDR1 MDHEN, CDR2 SYDVKM. The CDR3 is 16 amino acids. Together with reference TRBV28 and TRBJ2-1, the CDR3 gives the full variable domain: DVKVTQSSRYLVKRTGEKVFLECVQDMDHENMFWYRQDPGLGLRLIYFSYDVKMKEKGDIPEGYSVSREKKERFSLILESASTNQTSMYLCASRLKGTSRPNEQFFGPGTRLTVL.

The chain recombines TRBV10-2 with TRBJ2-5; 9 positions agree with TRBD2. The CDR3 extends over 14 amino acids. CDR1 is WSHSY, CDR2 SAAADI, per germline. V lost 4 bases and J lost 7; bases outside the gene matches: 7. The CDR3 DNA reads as TGCGCCAGCAGTGGGGGACTAGCTCGGGGGACCCAGTACTTC. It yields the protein CASSGGLARGTQYF.

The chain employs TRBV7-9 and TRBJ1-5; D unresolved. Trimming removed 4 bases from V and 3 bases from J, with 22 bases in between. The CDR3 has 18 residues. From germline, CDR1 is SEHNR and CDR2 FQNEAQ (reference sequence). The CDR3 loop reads CASSSESRDWNYNQPQHF. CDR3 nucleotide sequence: TGTGCCAGCAGCTCAGAATCCCGGGATTGGAATTACAATCAGCCCCAGCATTTT.

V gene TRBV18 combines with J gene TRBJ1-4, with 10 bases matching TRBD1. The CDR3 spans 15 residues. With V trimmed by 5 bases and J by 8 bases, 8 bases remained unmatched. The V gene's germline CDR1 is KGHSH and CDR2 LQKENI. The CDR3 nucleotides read TGTGCCAGCTCAGCTCGACAGGGGGCCACCGAAAAACTGTTTTTT. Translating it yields CASSARQGATEKLFF.

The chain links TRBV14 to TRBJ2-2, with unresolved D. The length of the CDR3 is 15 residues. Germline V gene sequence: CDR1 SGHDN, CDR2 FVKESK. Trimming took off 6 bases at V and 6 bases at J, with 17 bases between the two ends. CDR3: CASRAQPGFAGELFF. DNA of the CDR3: TGTGCCAGCAGAGCCCAGCCAGGTTTTGCCGGGGAGCTGTTTTTT.

CDR3: CASSSQGFEGPQHF. In DNA, the CDR3 is TGTGCCAGCAGTTCACAGGGTTTCGAAGGGCCCCAGCATTTT. The V gene is TRBV2, the J gene TRBJ1-5, with a possible D match to TRBD1 (6 bases). This CDR3 has 14 amino acids. The germline CDR1 and CDR2 sequences are SNHLY and FYNNEI. Trimming shortened V by 5 bases and J by 9 bases, and 17 bases separated the two germline ends.

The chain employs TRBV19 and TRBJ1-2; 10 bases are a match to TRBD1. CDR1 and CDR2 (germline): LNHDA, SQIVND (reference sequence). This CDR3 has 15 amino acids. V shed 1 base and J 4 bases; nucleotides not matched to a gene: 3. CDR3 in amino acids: CASSIVRTGGYGYTF. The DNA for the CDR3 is TGTGCCAGTAGTATAGTCCGGACAGGGGGCTATGGCTACACCTTC.

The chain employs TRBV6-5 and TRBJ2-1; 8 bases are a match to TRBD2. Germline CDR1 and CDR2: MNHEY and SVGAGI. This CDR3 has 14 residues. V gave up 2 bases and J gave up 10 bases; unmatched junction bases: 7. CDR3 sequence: CASSYDGTRREQFF. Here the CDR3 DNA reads TGTGCCAGCAGTTACGACGGGACTAGGAGGGAGCAGTTCTTC.

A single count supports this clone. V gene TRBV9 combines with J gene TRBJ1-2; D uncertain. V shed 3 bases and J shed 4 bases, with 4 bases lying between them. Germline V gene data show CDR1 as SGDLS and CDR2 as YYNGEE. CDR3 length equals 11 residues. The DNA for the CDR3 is TGTGCCAGCAGCGCCCCCTATGGCTACACCTTC. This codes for CASSAPYGYTF.

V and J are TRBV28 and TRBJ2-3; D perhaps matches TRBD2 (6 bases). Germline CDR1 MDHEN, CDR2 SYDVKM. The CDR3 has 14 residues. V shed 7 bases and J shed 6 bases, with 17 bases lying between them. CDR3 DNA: TGTGCCAGCACCCCTCCCGGGGGTCCCGATACGCAGTATTTT. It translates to CASTPPGGPDTQYF. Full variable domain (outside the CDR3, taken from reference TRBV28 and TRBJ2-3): DVKVTQSSRYLVKRTGEKVFLECVQDMDHENMFWYRQDPGLGLRLIYFSYDVKMKEKGDIPEGYSVSREKKERFSLILESASTNQTSMYLCASTPPGGPDTQYFGPGTRLTVL.

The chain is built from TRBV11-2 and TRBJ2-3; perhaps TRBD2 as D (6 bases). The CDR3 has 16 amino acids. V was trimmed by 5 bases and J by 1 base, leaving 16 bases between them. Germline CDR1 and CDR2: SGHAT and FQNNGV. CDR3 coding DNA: TGTGCCAGCAGCCCGACTAGGAGGGCGGGCACAGATACGCAGTATTTT. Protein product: CASSPTRRAGTDTQYF.

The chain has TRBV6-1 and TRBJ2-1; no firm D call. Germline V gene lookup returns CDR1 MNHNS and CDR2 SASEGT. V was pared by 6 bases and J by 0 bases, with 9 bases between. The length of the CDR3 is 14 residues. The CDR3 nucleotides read TGTGCCAGCAGGGCCCCGGGCTCCTACAATGAGCAGTTCTTC. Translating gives CASRAPGSYNEQFF.

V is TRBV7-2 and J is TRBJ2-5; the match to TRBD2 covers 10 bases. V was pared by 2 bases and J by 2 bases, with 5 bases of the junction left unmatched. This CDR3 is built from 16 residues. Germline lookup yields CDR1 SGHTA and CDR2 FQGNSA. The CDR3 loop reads CASSLFGLAEQETQYF. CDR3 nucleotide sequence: TGTGCCAGCAGCTTATTTGGACTAGCGGAGCAAGAGACCCAGTACTTC.

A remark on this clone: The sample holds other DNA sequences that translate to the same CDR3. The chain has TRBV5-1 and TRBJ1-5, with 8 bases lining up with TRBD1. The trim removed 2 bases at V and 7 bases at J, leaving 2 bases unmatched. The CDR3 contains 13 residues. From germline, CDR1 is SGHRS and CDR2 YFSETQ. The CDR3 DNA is TGCGCCAGCAGCTTAACAGGGGGACAGCCCCAGCATTTT. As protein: CASSLTGGQPQHF.

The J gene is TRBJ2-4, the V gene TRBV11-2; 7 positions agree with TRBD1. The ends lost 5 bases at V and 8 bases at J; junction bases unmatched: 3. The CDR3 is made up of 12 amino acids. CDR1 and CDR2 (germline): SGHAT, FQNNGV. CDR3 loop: CASSRDRDIQYF. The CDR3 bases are TGTGCCAGCAGCCGCGACAGGGACATTCAGTACTTC.

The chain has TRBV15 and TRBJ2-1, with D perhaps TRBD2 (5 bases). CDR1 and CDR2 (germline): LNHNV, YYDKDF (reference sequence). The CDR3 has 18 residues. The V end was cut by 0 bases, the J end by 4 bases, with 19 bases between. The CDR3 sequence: CATSRDPVGLALYNEQFF. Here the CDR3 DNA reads TGTGCCACCAGCAGAGATCCGGTTGGCCTAGCCTTGTACAATGAGCAGTTCTTC.

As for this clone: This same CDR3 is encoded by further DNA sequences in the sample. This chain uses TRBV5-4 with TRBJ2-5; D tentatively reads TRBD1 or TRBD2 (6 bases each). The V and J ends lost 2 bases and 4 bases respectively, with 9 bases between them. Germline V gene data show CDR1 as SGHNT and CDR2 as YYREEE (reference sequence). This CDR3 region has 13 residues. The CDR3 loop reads CASSFEGGETQYF. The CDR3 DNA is TGTGCCAGCAGCTTTGAGGGGGGAGAGACCCAGTACTTC.

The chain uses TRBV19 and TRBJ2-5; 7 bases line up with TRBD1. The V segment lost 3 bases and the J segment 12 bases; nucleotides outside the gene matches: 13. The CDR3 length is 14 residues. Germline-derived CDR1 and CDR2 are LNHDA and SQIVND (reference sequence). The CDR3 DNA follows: TGTGCCAGTAGTATCGGACCAGGGGGATCGGTGGAGTACTTC. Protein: CASSIGPGGSVEYF. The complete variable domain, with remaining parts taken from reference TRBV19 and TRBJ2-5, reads DGGITQSPKYLFRKEGQNVTLSCEQNLNHDAMYWYRQDPGQGLRLIYYSQIVNDFQKGDIAEGYSVSREKKESFPLTVTSAQKNPTAFYLCASSIGPGGSVEYFGPGTRLLVL.

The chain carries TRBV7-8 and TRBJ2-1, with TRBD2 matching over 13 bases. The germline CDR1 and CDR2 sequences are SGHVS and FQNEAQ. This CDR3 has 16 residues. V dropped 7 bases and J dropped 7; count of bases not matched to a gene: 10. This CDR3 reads CASTILAGGPSNEQFF. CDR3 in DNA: TGTGCCAGCACCATACTAGCGGGAGGGCCCAGTAATGAGCAGTTCTTC.

The chain's CDR3 is CASSYTSSGIGDTQYF. The CDR3 DNA sequence: TGTGCCAGCAGTTACACGTCTAGCGGGATTGGAGATACGCAGTATTTT. The chain has TRBV6-5 and TRBJ2-3; 9 nucleotides align to TRBD2. Germline assignment: CDR1 MNHEY and CDR2 SVGAGI. CDR3 length: 16 residues. V shed 2 bases, J shed 5 bases, and the junction held 8 bases outside the gene matches.

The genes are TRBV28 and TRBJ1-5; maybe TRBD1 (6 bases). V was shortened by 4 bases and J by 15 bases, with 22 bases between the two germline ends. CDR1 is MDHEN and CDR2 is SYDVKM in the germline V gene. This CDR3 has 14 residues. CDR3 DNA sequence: TGTGCCAGCAGTTACAGGGAGAGCCCCTTAGTCCGGCATTTT. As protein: CASSYRESPLVRHF.